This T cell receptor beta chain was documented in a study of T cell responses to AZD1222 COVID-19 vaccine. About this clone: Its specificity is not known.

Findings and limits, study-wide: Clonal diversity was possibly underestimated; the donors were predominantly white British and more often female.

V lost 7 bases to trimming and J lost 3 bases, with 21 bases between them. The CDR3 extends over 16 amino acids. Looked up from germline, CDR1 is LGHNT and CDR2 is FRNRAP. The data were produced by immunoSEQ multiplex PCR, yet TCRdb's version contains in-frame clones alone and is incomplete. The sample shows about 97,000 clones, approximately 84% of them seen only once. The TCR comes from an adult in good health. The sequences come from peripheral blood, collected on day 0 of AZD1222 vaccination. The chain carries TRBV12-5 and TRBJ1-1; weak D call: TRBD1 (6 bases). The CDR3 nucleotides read TGTGCTAGTGCAATAACGAACCGGGACACTCACACTGAAGCTTTCTTT. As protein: CASAITNRDTHTEAFF.